The entry below gives a single T cell receptor beta chain sequence along with its context. Its antigen remains unidentified. Qualities for individual bases were not recorded, and no much larger clone is one base off. These data are taken from a study of blood T cell repertoires in COVID-19 (dated by TCRdb to 2018 to 2020). Regarding the research as a whole: The collaborator samples originated in the United States, Italy and Spain and spanned the acute and convalescent phases of COVID-19. The material from the prospective study consisted of cDNA or gDNA derived from T cells, B-cell-depleted T cells, or PBMCs. The samples were drawn from the first 160 participants of the ongoing ImmuneRACE study and from more than 1,000 subjects provided by 6 global collaborators. The sample metadata nearly always contained a de-identified subject ID, COVID-19 status, age in years and sex. The repertoires were released in a freely available public database intended as a resource for research on the immune response to SARS-CoV-2. Where available, HLA class I and class II types were obtained from metadata supplied by the sample provider rather than from assay-based typing. Deeply sampled blood TCRbeta repertoires from subjects exposed to, actively infected with, or recovered from COVID-19 were included in the dataset.

The CDR3 measures 15 amino acids from cysteine to phenylalanine. Only CDR3 DNA is held: 45 bases, read in frame from base 1. Trimming removed 1 base from V and 4 bases from J, leaving 11 bases between the germline ends. From the germline V gene, CDR1 is SGHVS and CDR2 is FNYEAQ. The study at large found these results: The amount of clinical and demographic metadata varied by source and participant and was provided uncurated.

TCRbeta CDR3 regions were amplified from genomic DNA using the immunoSEQ Assay, a bias-controlled multiplex PCR. The published analysis was carried out like this. The number of nucleated cells in each sample was estimated from the amplification of reference gene primers within the assay. Sequence reads were collapsed and filtered to measure the absolute abundance of every unique TCRbeta CDR3 rearrangement. For each sample, productive Simpson clonality was calculated as the square root of Simpson's diversity index across productive rearrangements. The table comes from immuneACCESS by way of TCRdb, which keeps in-frame sequences with V and J called. Part of the clones is missing from these tables; in studies checked, under half for an unresolved V gene and the rest for unknown reasons. Clone size and the V and J calls come from that table; the DNA yielded D and trimming. In this sample the table shows about 120,000 clones, about 86% of which occur a single time. The ten biggest clones cover approximately 0.81% of the sample.

Each collaborating institution followed its own protocols to collect whole blood in K2EDTA tubes. For TCRbeta analysis, collaborator samples were shipped as frozen whole blood, as isolated PBMCs, or as DNA extracted from either sample type. This sequence was found in a woman between 50 and 59 years old with active or convalescent COVID-19. The sample consisted of peripheral blood. The chain employs TRBV7-6 and TRBJ2-1; the D gene is perhaps TRBD2, from 6 matching bases. The DNA reads as follows: TGTGCCAGCAGCTTAGGAGGGACTCATTACAATGAGCAGTTCTTC. It translates to CASSLGGTHYNEQFF.